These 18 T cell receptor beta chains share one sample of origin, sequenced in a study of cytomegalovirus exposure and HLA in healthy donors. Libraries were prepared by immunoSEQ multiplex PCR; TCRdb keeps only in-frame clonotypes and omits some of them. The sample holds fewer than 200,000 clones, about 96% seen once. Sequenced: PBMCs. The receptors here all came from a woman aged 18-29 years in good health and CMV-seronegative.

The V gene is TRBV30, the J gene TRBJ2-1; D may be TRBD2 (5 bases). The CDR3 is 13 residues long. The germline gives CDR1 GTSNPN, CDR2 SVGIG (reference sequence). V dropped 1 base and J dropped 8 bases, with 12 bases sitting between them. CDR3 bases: TGTGCCTGGAGTGAAGACCGGGGTTATGAGCAGTTCTTC. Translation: CAWSEDRGYEQFF.

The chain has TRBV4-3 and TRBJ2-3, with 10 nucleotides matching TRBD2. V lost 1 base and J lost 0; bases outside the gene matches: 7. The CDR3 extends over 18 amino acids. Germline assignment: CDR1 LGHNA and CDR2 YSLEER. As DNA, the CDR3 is TGCGCCAGCAGCCAAGTTAGCCTAGCGGGGGTAAGCACAGATACGCAGTATTTT. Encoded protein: CASSQVSLAGVSTDTQYF.

CDR3 sequence: CASGLTGGPDTQYF. The CDR3 bases are TGTGCCAGCGGTCTCACAGGGGGTCCAGATACGCAGTATTTT. This chain connects TRBV2 to TRBJ2-3; 8 nucleotides match TRBD1. Germline trimming cut 8 bases from V and 4 bases from J; bases unmatched to any gene: 8. In germline, CDR1 is SNHLY, CDR2 FYNNEI. CDR3 length equals 14 residues.

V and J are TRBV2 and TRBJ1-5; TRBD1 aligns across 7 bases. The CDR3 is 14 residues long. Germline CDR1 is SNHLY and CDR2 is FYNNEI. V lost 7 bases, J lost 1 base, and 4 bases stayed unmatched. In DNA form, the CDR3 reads TGTGCCAGCACCCCACAGGGGAGCAATCAGCCCCAGCATTTT. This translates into CASTPQGSNQPQHF.

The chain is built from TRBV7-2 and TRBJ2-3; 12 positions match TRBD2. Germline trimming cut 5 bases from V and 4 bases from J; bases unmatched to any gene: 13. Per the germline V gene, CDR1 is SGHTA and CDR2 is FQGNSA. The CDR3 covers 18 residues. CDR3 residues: CASSPRKASGGVSDTQYF. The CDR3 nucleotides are TGTGCCAGCAGCCCCCGAAAGGCTAGCGGGGGGGTATCAGATACGCAGTATTTT.

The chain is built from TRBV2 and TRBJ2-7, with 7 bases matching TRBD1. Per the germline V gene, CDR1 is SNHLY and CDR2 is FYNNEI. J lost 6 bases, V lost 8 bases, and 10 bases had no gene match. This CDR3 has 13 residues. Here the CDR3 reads CASEYRGGGEQYF. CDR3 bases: TGTGCCAGCGAATACAGGGGTGGGGGCGAGCAGTACTTC.

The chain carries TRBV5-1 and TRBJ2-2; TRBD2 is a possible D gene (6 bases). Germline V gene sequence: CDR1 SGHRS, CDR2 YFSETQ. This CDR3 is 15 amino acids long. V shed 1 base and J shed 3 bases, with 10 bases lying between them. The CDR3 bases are TGCGCCAGCAGCTTGTCTGGGGACTACACCGGGGAGCTGTTTTTT. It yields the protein CASSLSGDYTGELFF.

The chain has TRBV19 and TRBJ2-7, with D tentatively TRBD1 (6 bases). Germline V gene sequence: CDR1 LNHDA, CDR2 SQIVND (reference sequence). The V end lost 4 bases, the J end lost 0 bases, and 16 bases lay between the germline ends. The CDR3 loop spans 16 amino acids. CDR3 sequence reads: CASSTDRSLSSYEQYF. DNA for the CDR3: TGTGCCAGTAGTACCGACAGGTCCCTGAGCTCCTACGAGCAGTACTTC.

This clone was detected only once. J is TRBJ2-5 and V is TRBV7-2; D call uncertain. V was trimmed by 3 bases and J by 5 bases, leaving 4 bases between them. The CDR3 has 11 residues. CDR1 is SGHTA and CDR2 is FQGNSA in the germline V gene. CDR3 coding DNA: TGTGCCAGCAGCTTCCAGGAGACCCAGTACTTC. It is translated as CASSFQETQYF.

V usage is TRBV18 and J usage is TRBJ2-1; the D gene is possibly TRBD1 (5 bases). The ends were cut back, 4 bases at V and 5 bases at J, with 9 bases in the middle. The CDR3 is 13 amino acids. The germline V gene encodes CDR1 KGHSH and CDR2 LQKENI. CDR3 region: CASSLGLNNEQFF. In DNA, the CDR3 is TGTGCCAGCTCACTGGGGCTAAACAATGAGCAGTTCTTC.

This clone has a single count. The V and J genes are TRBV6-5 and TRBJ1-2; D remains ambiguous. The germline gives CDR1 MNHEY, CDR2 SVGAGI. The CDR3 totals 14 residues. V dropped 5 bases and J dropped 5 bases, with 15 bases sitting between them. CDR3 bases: TGTGCCAGCAGTAACCCGGCGGCGGGTTATGGCTACACCTTC. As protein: CASSNPAAGYGYTF.

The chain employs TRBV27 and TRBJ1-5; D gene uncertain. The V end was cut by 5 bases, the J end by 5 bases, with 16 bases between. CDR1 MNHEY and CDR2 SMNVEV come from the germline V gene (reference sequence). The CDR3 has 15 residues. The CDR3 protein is CASSPRLTSHQPQHF. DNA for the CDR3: TGTGCCAGCAGTCCCCGACTCACGTCTCATCAGCCCCAGCATTTT.

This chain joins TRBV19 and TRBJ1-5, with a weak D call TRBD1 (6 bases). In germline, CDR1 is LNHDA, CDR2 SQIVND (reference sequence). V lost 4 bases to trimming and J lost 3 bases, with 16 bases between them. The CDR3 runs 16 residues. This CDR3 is CASSTAKGQYNQPQHF. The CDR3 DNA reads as TGTGCCAGTAGTACCGCGAAAGGACAGTACAATCAGCCCCAGCATTTT.

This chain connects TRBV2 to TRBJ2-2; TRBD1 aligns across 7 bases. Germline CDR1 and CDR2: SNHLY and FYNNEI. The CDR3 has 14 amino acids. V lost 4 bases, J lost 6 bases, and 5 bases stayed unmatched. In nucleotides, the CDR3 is TGTGCCAGCAGTGGACAGGGCGCCGCCGGGGAGCTGTTTTTT. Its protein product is CASSGQGAAGELFF.

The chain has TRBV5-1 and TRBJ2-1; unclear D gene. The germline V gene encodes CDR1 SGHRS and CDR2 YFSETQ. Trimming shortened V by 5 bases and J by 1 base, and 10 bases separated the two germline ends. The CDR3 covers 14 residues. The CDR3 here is CASSLEISYNEQFF. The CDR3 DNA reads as TGCGCCAGCAGTTTAGAAATTTCCTACAATGAGCAGTTCTTC.

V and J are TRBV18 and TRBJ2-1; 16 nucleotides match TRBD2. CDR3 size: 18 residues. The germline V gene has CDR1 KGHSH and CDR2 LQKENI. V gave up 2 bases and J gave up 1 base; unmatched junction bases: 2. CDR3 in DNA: TGTGCCAGCTCACCAGGGACTAGCGGGGGGGCGTCCTACAATGAGCAGTTCTTC. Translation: CASSPGTSGGASYNEQFF.

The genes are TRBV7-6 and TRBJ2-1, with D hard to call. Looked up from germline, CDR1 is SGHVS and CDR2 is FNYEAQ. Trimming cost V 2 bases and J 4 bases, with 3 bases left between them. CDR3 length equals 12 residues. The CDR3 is CASSLIYNEQFF. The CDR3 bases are TGTGCCAGCAGCTTAATATACAATGAGCAGTTCTTC.

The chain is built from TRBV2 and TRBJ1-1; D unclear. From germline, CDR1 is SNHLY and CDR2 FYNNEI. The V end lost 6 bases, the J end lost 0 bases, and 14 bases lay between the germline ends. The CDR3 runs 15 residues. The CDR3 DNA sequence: TGTGCCAGCAGATCTCCTTTGCCTATGAACACTGAAGCTTTCTTT. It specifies CASRSPLPMNTEAFF.